Included here is one TCR beta chain sequence, with context. Its antigen is unidentified. This entry belongs to a study of T cells after posttransplantation cyclophosphamide. Notes on the study in general: Blood and skin or GI T cell repertoires showed limited TRB overlap.

Germline loops: CDR1 GTSNPN, CDR2 SVGIG (reference sequence). V gave up 0 bases and J gave up 7 bases; unmatched junction bases: 19. The CDR3 loop spans 18 amino acids. The assay was immunoSEQ multiplex PCR, and TCRdb's table has in-frame clones only and misses some. The sample has approximately 6,600 clones; 95% to 98% are singletons. The sample was memory CD4+ T cells sorted from PBMCs. The chain uses TRBV30 and TRBJ2-7, with 9 bases fitting TRBD2. The sequence came from a man aged 35 to 55 in good health, CMV-negative, and a related stem cell transplant donor. The CDR3 DNA reads as TGTGCCTGGAGTGTAAATCGACTAGCGGAGGTCCCTCTCCGGGAGCAGTACTTC. This codes for CAWSVNRLAEVPLREQYF.